The rows below give T cell receptor beta chains drawn from one sample of a study of blood T cells in healthy people across ages. TCRdb re-derived calls from the 5' RACE reads in MiXCR, one entry per CDR3 protein. Of 550,000 to 800,000 distinct CDR3 sequences listed, more than 20% are singletons. The sequenced sample consisted of blood. The receptors shown here come from a man in his 70s in good health. Each CDR3 is given with its conserved first and last residue. D genes are given only for firm matches. Clone size, where shown, is once, few, many, or a class for clones that have expanded.

v_call	j_call	d_call	clone_size	cdr3_aa	cdr3_nt
TRBV5-1	TRBJ2-1	NA	NA	CASSLEGNYNEQFF	TGCGCCAGCAGCTTGGAGGGCAACTACAATGAGCAGTTCTTC
TRBV5-1	TRBJ2-5	TRBD2	few	CASSSDPSGSPREETQYF	TGCGCCAGCAGCTCGGACCCTAGCGGGAGTCCTCGGGAAGAGACCCAGTACTTC
TRBV20-1	TRBJ2-1	TRBD2	few	CSARVSGRAENEQFF	TGCAGTGCTAGAGTCAGCGGGAGGGCCGAGAATGAGCAGTTCTTC
TRBV7-3	TRBJ1-1	NA	NA	CASSFGDGTEAFF	TGTGCCAGCAGCTTTGGCGACGGCACTGAAGCTTTCTTT
TRBV5-1	TRBJ2-1	TRBD1	NA	CASRRGGEYNEQFF	TGCGCCAGCAGACGAGGGGGCGAGTACAATGAGCAGTTCTTC
TRBV6-1	TRBJ2-7	TRBD2	NA	CASRKRGQYEQYF	TGTGCCAGCAGGAAGCGGGGCCAGTACGAGCAGTACTTC
TRBV20-1	TRBJ2-7	NA	few	CSARDHRQYF	TGCAGTGCTAGAGATCACCGGCAGTACTTC
TRBV27	TRBJ2-7	TRBD1	NA	CASSPDRMSSYEQYF	TGTGCCAGCAGTCCGGACAGGATGAGCTCCTACGAGCAGTACTTC
TRBV11-2	TRBJ2-2	NA	NA	CASGLRYTGELFF	TGTGCCAGCGGTTTGCGGTACACCGGGGAGCTGTTTTTT
TRBV20-1	TRBJ2-3	TRBD2	few	CSARAGGGPNTQYF	TGCAGTGCTAGAGCGGGGGGAGGGCCAAATACGCAGTATTTT
TRBV18	TRBJ2-2	TRBD1	few	CASSPPVGTGENTGELFF	TGTGCCAGCTCACCACCGGTAGGGACAGGGGAGAACACCGGGGAGCTGTTTTTT
TRBV29-1	TRBJ2-5	NA	NA	CSVGNQETQYF	TGCAGCGTTGGCAATCAAGAGACACAGTACTTC
TRBV5-1	TRBJ1-4	NA	NA	CASSFSSSATNEKLFF	TGCGCCAGCAGCTTCTCATCGTCAGCAACTAATGAAAAACTGTTTTTT
TRBV27	TRBJ2-2	NA	NA	CASSLGTFNTGELFF	TGTGCCAGCTCTTTGGGTACTTTTAACACCGGGGAGCTGTTTTTT
TRBV5-1	TRBJ2-1	TRBD2	few	CASSLAVAGGDNEQFF	TGCGCCAGCAGCTTGGCCGTAGCGGGAGGGGACAATGAGCAGTTCTTC
TRBV29-1	TRBJ2-7	TRBD2	NA	CSAERLAGDEQYF	TGCAGCGCCGAACGGCTAGCGGGAGACGAGCAGTACTTC
TRBV12-5	TRBJ2-1	TRBD1	few	CASGLPGGGYNEQFF	TGTGCTAGTGGTTTGCCAGGGGGCGGGTACAATGAGCAGTTCTTC
TRBV27	TRBJ2-5	NA	few	CASSAGRGGETQYF	TGTGCCAGCAGCGCCGGTAGGGGTGGAGAGACCCAGTACTTC
TRBV27	TRBJ1-2	TRBD1	few	CASSLRQGWRYGYTF	TGTGCCAGCAGTTTACGACAGGGATGGCGTTATGGCTACACCTTC
TRBV29-1	TRBJ2-7	TRBD1	NA	CSVEGTGGSEQYF	TGCAGCGTTGAAGGGACAGGGGGAAGCGAGCAGTACTTC
TRBV12-3/TRBV12-4	TRBJ2-1	NA	NA	CASGRGNEQFF	TGTGCCAGCGGCAGGGGTAATGAGCAGTTCTTC
TRBV6-2/TRBV6-3	TRBJ2-7	TRBD2	few	CASSLVLAGWYEQYF	TGTGCCAGCAGTCTAGTCCTAGCGGGATGGTACGAGCAGTACTTC
TRBV4-1	TRBJ1-5	NA	many	CASSQGFGRGHQPQHF	TGCGCCAGCAGCCAAGGGTTTGGCAGGGGCCATCAGCCCCAGCATTTT
TRBV2	TRBJ2-7	NA	few	CASNLGVYSYEQYF	TGTGCCAGCAATCTGGGGGTCTACTCCTACGAGCAGTACTTC
TRBV29-1	TRBJ2-5	NA	many	CSVENRDIKIGETQYF	TGCAGCGTTGAAAATAGGGACATCAAGATAGGAGAGACCCAGTACTTC
TRBV20-1	TRBJ2-4	TRBD2	few	CSARGLAGDHIQYF	TGCAGTGCTAGGGGGCTAGCGGGAGACCACATTCAGTACTTC
TRBV20-1	TRBJ2-5	NA	few	CSARDMSGKETQYF	TGCAGTGCTAGAGATATGTCGGGGAAGGAGACCCAGTACTTC
TRBV14	TRBJ1-1	NA	NA	CASSRDINTEAFF	TGTGCCAGCAGCCGGGACATCAACACTGAAGCTTTCTTT
TRBV29-1	TRBJ2-3	NA	few	CSVEWGATDTQYF	TGCAGCGTTGAGTGGGGGGCCACAGATACGCAGTATTTT
TRBV19	TRBJ1-5	TRBD1	once	CASSAGTVNNQPQHF	TGTGCCAGTAGTGCCGGGACAGTGAACAATCAGCCCCAGCATTTT
TRBV5-1	TRBJ1-1	NA	few	CASSRITGGGTEAFF	TGCGCCAGCAGCCGGATCACTGGGGGTGGCACTGAAGCTTTCTTT
TRBV19	TRBJ2-1	NA	NA	CASSIGAINEQFF	TGTGCCAGTAGTATAGGGGCCATCAATGAGCAGTTCTTC
TRBV27	TRBJ1-2	TRBD1	NA	CASSRPQGAGYTF	TGTGCCAGCAGTCGCCCTCAGGGGGCTGGCTACACCTTC
TRBV24-1	TRBJ2-2	TRBD1	NA	CATSALWTGIDTGELFF	TGTGCCACCAGTGCCCTTTGGACAGGGATTGATACCGGGGAGCTGTTTTTT
TRBV7-9	TRBJ2-7	NA	NA	CASSLTTSRNEQYF	TGTGCCAGCAGCTTAACGACAAGTCGGAACGAGCAGTACTTC
TRBV10-1	TRBJ1-2	TRBD1	NA	CASSPSGQGYGYTF	TGCGCCAGCAGTCCGTCGGGACAGGGTTATGGCTACACCTTC
TRBV20-1	TRBJ1-3	NA	few	CSAFSRGAGNTIYF	TGCAGTGCTTTCAGTAGGGGAGCTGGAAACACCATATATTTT
TRBV28	TRBJ2-2	TRBD2	few	CASSSPSGTNTGELFF	TGTGCCAGCAGTTCCCCAAGCGGGACCAACACCGGGGAGCTGTTTTTT
TRBV24-1	TRBJ2-3	TRBD1	few	CATSDGPGQRKIDTQYF	TGTGCCACCAGTGATGGGCCGGGACAGCGGAAGATAGATACGCAGTATTTT
TRBV4-3	TRBJ2-7	TRBD2	few	CASSQDTSGSAYEQYF	TGCGCCAGCAGCCAAGACACTAGCGGGAGCGCCTACGAGCAGTACTTC
TRBV4-3	TRBJ2-3	NA	NA	CASSQEQGGDTQYF	TGCGCCAGCAGCCAAGAGCAGGGGGGAGATACGCAGTATTTT
TRBV20-1	TRBJ2-5	NA	few	CSASGPGGETQYF	TGCAGTGCTAGTGGTCCCGGGGGAGAGACCCAGTACTTC
TRBV29-1	TRBJ2-1	NA	few	CSVAGGWTYNEQFF	TGCAGCGTTGCTGGTGGGTGGACCTACAATGAGCAGTTCTTC
TRBV12-3/TRBV12-4	TRBJ1-5	NA	NA	CASSLHLSNQPQHF	TGTGCCAGCAGTTTGCATCTGAGCAATCAGCCCCAGCATTTT
TRBV24-1	TRBJ2-5	TRBD2	few	CATSGGGQETQYF	TGTGCCACCAGCGGCGGGGGGCAAGAGACCCAGTACTTC
TRBV29-1	TRBJ2-3	NA	NA	CSVAFGADTQYF	TGCAGCGTTGCGTTCGGGGCAGATACGCAGTATTTT
TRBV7-9	TRBJ1-1	TRBD1	NA	CASSGYRGTEAFF	TGTGCCAGCAGCGGATACAGGGGAACTGAAGCTTTCTTT
TRBV28	TRBJ1-4	NA	NA	CASSLPLERLFF	TGTGCCAGCAGTTTACCCCTCGAACGGCTGTTTTTT
TRBV7-2	TRBJ1-4	NA	few	CASTQDSATNEKLFF	TGTGCCAGCACCCAGGACTCTGCAACTAATGAAAAACTGTTTTTT
TRBV5-1	TRBJ1-1	TRBD1	many	CASSLAGTVNTEAFF	TGCGCCAGCAGCTTGGCCGGGACAGTGAACACTGAAGCTTTCTTT
TRBV6-1	TRBJ1-2	NA	NA	CASSVSYNYGYTF	TGTGCCAGCAGTGTCTCCTATAACTATGGCTACACCTTC
TRBV29-1	TRBJ2-1	TRBD2	NA	CTIGTSWSNEQFF	TGCACCATCGGGACTAGCTGGAGCAATGAGCAGTTCTTC
TRBV25-1	TRBJ2-1	TRBD2	NA	CASSVAGETYNEQFF	TGTGCCAGCAGTGTAGCGGGGGAAACCTACAATGAGCAGTTCTTC
TRBV5-4	TRBJ2-5	TRBD2	few	CASSPGIAGVRETQYF	TGTGCCAGCAGCCCGGGGATAGCGGGAGTTAGAGAGACCCAGTACTTC
TRBV14	TRBJ1-3	NA	NA	CASSQVAGGSGNTIYF	TGTGCCAGCAGCCAAGTTGCCGGGGGCAGTGGAAACACCATATATTTT